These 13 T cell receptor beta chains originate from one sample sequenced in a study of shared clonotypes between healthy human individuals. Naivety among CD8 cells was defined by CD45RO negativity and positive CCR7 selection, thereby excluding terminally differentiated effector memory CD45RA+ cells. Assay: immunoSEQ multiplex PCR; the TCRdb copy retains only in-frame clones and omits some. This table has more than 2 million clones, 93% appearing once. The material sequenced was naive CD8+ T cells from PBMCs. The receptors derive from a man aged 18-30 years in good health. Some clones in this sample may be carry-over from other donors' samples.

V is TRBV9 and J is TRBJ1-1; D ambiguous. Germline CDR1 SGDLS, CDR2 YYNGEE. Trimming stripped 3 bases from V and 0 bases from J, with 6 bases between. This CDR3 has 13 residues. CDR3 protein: CASSENLNTEAFF. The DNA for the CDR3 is TGTGCCAGCAGCGAGAACTTGAACACTGAAGCTTTCTTT.

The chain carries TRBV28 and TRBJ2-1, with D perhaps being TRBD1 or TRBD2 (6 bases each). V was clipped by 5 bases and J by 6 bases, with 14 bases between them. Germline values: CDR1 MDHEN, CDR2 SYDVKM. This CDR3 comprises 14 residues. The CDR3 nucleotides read TGTGCCAGCAGTGGACGGGGGCGCCCCAATGAGCAGTTCTTC. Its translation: CASSGRGRPNEQFF.

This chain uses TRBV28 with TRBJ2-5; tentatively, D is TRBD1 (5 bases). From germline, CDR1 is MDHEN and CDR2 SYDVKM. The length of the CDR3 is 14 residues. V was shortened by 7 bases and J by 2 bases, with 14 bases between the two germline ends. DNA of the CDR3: TGTGCCAGCAACCGGCCAGGGATGCAAGAGACCCAGTACTTC. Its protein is CASNRPGMQETQYF.

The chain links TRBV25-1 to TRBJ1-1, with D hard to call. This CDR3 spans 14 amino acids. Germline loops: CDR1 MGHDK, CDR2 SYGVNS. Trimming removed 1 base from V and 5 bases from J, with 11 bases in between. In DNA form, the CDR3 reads TGTGCCAGCAGTGAATCTGGCTGGGGTACTGAAGCTTTCTTT. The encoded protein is CASSESGWGTEAFF.

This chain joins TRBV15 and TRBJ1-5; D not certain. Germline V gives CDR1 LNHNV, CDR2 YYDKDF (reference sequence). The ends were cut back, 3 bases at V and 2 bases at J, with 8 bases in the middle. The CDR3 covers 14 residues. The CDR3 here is CATSREVGNQPQHF. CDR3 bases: TGTGCCACCAGCAGGGAGGTTGGCAATCAGCCCCAGCATTTT.

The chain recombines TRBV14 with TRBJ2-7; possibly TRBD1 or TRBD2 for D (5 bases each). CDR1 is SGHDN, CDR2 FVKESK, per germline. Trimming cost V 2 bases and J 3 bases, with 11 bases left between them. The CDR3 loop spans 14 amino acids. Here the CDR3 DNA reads TGTGCCAGCAGCCAATGGCTGGGGGACTACGAGCAGTACTTC. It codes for CASSQWLGDYEQYF.

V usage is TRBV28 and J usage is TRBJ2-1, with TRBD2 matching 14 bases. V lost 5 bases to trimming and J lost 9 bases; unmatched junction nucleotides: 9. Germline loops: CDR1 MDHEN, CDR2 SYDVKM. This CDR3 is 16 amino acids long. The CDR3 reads CASSLGLAGDSGEQFF. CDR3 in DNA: TGTGCCAGCAGTCTGGGACTAGCGGGAGATTCTGGTGAGCAGTTCTTC.

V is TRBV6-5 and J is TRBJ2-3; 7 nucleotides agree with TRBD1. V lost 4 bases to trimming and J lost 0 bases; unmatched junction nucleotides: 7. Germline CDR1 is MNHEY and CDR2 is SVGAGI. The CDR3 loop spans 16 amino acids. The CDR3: CASSWSWTGSTDTQYF. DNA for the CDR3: TGTGCCAGCAGTTGGTCATGGACAGGTAGCACAGATACGCAGTATTTT.

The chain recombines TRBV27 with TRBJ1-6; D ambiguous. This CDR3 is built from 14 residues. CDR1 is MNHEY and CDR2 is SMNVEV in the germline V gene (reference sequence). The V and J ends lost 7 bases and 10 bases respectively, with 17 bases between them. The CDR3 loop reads CASTSTWGWSPLHF. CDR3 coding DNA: TGTGCCAGCACTTCCACCTGGGGTTGGTCACCCCTCCACTTT.

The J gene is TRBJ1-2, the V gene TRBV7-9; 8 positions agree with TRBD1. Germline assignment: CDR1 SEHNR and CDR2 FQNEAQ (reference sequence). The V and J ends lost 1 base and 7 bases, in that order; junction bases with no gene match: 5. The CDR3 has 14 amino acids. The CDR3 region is CASSLEGQDVGYTF. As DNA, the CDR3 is TGTGCCAGCAGCTTAGAGGGACAGGATGTTGGCTACACCTTC.

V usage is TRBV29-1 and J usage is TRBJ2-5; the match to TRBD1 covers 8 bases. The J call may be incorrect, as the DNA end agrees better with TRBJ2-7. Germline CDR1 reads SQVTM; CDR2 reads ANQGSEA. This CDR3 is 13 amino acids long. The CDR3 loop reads CSVQDRDPYEQYF. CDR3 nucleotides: TGCAGCGTGCAGGACAGGGATCCCTACGAGCAGTACTTC.

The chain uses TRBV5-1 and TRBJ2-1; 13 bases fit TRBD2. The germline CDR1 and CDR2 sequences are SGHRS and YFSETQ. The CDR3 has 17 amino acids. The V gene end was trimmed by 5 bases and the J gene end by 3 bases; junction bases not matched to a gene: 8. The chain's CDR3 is CASSSGLAGINYNEQFF. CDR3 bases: TGCGCCAGCAGTTCGGGACTAGCGGGGATAAACTACAATGAGCAGTTCTTC.

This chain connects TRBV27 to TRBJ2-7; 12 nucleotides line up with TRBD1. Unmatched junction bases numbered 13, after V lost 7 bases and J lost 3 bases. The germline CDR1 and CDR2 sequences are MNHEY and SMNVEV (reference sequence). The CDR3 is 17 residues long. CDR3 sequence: CASTPGPGTGGSYEQYF. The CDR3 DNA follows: TGTGCCAGCACCCCAGGACCCGGGACAGGGGGCAGCTACGAGCAGTACTTC.